The rows below give T cell receptor beta chains drawn from one sample of a study of STAT5B mutations in CD4+ large granular lymphocyte leukemia. TCRdb keeps only in-frame clones here, not all; method: immunoSEQ multiplex PCR. The sample yields approximately 31,000 clones, just under 75% seen once. Sequencing was performed on CD4+ T cells from blood buffy coats. These TCRs come from a human donor in good health. Each CDR3 is given with its conserved first and last residue. The order of the fields is V gene, clone size, CDR3 length, J gene, D gene, CDR3 protein, CDR3 DNA. A D gene is named only where the DNA matches it firmly. Clone size is shown for a subset of rows, as once, few, many or a class of expanded clone.

V: TRBV30; size: once; length: 14; J: TRBJ1-3; D: -; CDR3: CAWSLGVSGNTIYF; DNA: TGTGCCTGGTCATTAGGGGTCTCTGGAAACACCATATATTTT
V: TRBV7-2; size: once; length: 14; J: TRBJ2-5; D: -; CDR3: CASSLRRNQETQYF; DNA: TGTGCCAGCAGCTTAAGGAGGAACCAAGAGACCCAGTACTTC
V: TRBV10-3; size: -; length: 14; J: TRBJ2-7; D: TRBD1; CDR3: CAISGGRTGHEQYF; DNA: TGTGCCATCAGTGGGGGAAGGACAGGCCACGAGCAGTACTTC
V: TRBV19; size: few; length: 11; J: TRBJ1-1; D: -; CDR3: CASSKGAEAFF; DNA: TGTGCCAGTAGCAAGGGGGCTGAAGCTTTCTTT
V: TRBV18; size: -; length: 13; J: TRBJ1-1; D: -; CDR3: CASSLDRNTEAFF; DNA: TGTGCCAGCTCACTTGACAGGAACACTGAAGCTTTCTTT
V: TRBV5-1; size: -; length: 15; J: TRBJ2-3; D: TRBD2; CDR3: CASSLVGGSTDTQYF; DNA: TGCGCCAGCAGCTTGGTGGGGGGGTCCACAGATACGCAGTATTTT
V: TRBV2; size: few; length: 12; J: TRBJ1-5; D: -; CDR3: CASSDQGQPQHF; DNA: TGTGCCAGCAGTGATCAGGGCCAGCCCCAGCATTTT
V: TRBV29-1; size: once; length: 14; J: TRBJ2-3; D: TRBD2; CDR3: CSVAAGAVTDTQYF; DNA: TGCAGCGTTGCGGCGGGAGCGGTTACTGATACGCAGTATTTT
V: TRBV11-2; size: -; length: 14; J: TRBJ1-4; D: -; CDR3: CASSLVGWNEKLFF; DNA: TGTGCCAGCAGCTTAGTAGGGTGGAATGAAAAACTGTTTTTT
V: TRBV30; size: -; length: 14; J: TRBJ2-7; D: TRBD2; CDR3: CAWRTSGRAYEQYF; DNA: TGTGCCTGGAGGACTAGCGGGAGGGCCTACGAGCAGTACTTC
V: TRBV2; size: -; length: 14; J: TRBJ1-2; D: -; CDR3: CASSDGAGLWGYTF; DNA: TGTGCCAGCAGTGACGGCGCAGGGCTGTGGGGCTACACCTTC
V: TRBV7-9; size: few; length: 15; J: TRBJ1-1; D: -; CDR3: CASSPSGQGRVSAFF; DNA: TGTGCCAGCAGCCCCTCGGGGCAGGGGCGGGTGAGTGCTTTCTTT
V: TRBV7-2; size: -; length: 16; J: TRBJ1-5; D: -; CDR3: CASSVSLGQLNQPQHF; DNA: TGTGCCAGCAGCGTGAGTCTCGGGCAGCTTAATCAGCCCCAGCATTTT
V: TRBV28; size: -; length: 16; J: TRBJ1-3; D: -; CDR3: CASRFLDRLGSNTIYF; DNA: TGTGCCAGCAGGTTCTTGGACAGATTAGGGAGTAACACCATATATTTT
V: TRBV5-1; size: few; length: 15; J: TRBJ1-5; D: -; CDR3: CASSLTGNGNQPQHF; DNA: TGCGCCAGCAGCCTTACAGGGAATGGCAATCAGCCCCAGCATTTT
V: TRBV7-2; size: once; length: 14; J: TRBJ2-1; D: -; CDR3: CASSLSVSYNEQFF; DNA: TGTGCCAGCAGCCTCTCGGTCAGCTACAATGAGCAGTTCTTC
V: TRBV28; size: -; length: 12; J: TRBJ2-7; D: -; CDR3: CASSLGLYEQYF; DNA: TGTGCCAGCAGTTTAGGTCTCTACGAGCAGTACTTC